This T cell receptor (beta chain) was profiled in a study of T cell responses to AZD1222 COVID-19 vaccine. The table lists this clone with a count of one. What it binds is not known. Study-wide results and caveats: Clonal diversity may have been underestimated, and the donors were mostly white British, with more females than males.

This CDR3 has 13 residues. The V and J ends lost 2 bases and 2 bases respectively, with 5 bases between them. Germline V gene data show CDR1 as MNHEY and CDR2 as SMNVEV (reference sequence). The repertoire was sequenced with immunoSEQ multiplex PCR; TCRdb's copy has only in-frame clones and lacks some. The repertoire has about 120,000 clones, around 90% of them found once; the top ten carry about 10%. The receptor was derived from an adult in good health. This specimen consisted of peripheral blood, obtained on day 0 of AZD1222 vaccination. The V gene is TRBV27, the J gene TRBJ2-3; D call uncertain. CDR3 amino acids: CASSLVITDTQYF. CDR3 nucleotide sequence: TGTGCCAGCAGTTTAGTGATCACAGATACGCAGTATTTT.